This TCR beta chain was recovered during a study of CD8+ T cells in alopecia areata. Study-level information: Tofacitinib administration to treated patients was oral, at 5 to 10 mg twice daily. Tofacitinib treatment spanned 6 to 18 months, with 6 months off drug afterward.

Both peripheral blood and punch biopsies of lesional scalp skin were obtained from patients who had alopecia areata. PBMCs yielded sorted CD4+ and CD8+ T cells. The authors extracted RNA and reverse transcribed it into cDNA as the sequencing template. Method: immunoSEQ multiplex PCR; TCRdb's copy keeps in-frame clones and lacks some. The table includes tens of thousands of clones, 55% to 75% detected once. Germline CDR1 SEHNR, CDR2 FQNEAQ (reference sequence). V shed 5 bases and J shed 9 bases, with 14 bases lying between them. CDR3 size: 13 residues. The chain links TRBV7-9 to TRBJ2-1, with D hard to call. The TCR was taken from a human donor with alopecia areata. The starting material was CD8+ T cells sorted from blood, obtained at week 0. As DNA, the CDR3 is TGTGCCAGCAGCCACCCCATAGTCGGTGAGCAGTTCTTC. Translation gives CASSHPIVGEQFF.